The sequence of this T cell receptor beta chain was determined in a study of early stage breast cancer tumors. Study summary: ER+/PR+/HER2- status applied to about 80% of the 16 invasive breast tumors.

Generated by immunoSEQ multiplex PCR, the TCRdb table keeps only in-frame clones and is missing some. This table holds approximately 14,000 clones, 65% to 85% found once. Sampling of the adjacent normal breast tissue occurred roughly 2-4.5 cm from the tumor. Trimming cost V 2 bases and J 5 bases; bases outside gene matches: 8. The length of the CDR3 is 14 residues. Germline assignment: CDR1 GTSNPN and CDR2 SVGIG (reference sequence). This clone has just one count. Sequencing input: normal breast tissue next to the tumor. The chain has TRBV30 and TRBJ2-7; 8 nucleotides match TRBD2. This TCR came from a person younger than 45 with breast cancer. As DNA, the CDR3 is TGTGCCTGGAGTCCCAGCGGGAGACTTGACGAGCAGTACTTC. It is translated as CAWSPSGRLDEQYF.